These T cell receptor beta chains were read from a single sample in a study of beta chain features in type 1 diabetes. Method: immunoSEQ multiplex PCR; TCRdb's copy keeps in-frame clones and lacks some. The sample includes around 240,000 clones, around 10% of them seen just once. The sequenced sample was naive CD4+ T cells from blood. The receptors were sampled from a woman aged 18-35 years in good health. Each CDR3 is given with its conserved first and last residue. The D gene is left open where the match is weak. Some rows have no size entry. The others give once, few or many, or a class for an expanded clone.

CDR3 protein: CASSESGSAPRQYF
CDR3 DNA: TGTGCCAGCAGTGAAAGCGGGAGCGCTCCTCGGCAGTACTTC
clone size: -
V gene: TRBV6-1
D gene: TRBD2
J gene: TRBJ2-7

CDR3 protein: CASSGGAPIRSPYEEQYF
CDR3 DNA: TGCGCCAGCAGTGGTGGGGCCCCAATCCGTAGCCCCTACGAGGAGCAGTACTTC
clone size: -
V gene: TRBV10-2
D gene: -
J gene: TRBJ2-7

CDR3 protein: CAGTANMNTEAFF
CDR3 DNA: TGTGCCGGGACAGCGAATATGAACACTGAAGCTTTCTTT
clone size: few
V gene: TRBV30
D gene: TRBD1
J gene: TRBJ1-1

CDR3 protein: CATASGRNTGELFF
CDR3 DNA: TGTGCCACCGCTAGCGGGAGGAACACCGGGGAGCTGTTTTTT
clone size: few
V gene: TRBV6-1
D gene: TRBD2
J gene: TRBJ2-2

CDR3 protein: CASSEIGDEQFF
CDR3 DNA: TGTGCCAGCAGTGAAATCGGGGATGAGCAGTTCTTC
clone size: -
V gene: TRBV2
D gene: -
J gene: TRBJ2-1

CDR3 protein: CASSTRGGNTIYF
CDR3 DNA: TGCGCCAGCAGCACAAGGGGTGGAAACACCATATATTTT
clone size: few
V gene: TRBV5-1
D gene: -
J gene: TRBJ1-3

CDR3 protein: CAWGSGPYEQYF
CDR3 DNA: TGTGCCTGGGGTTCAGGGCCCTACGAGCAGTACTTC
clone size: -
V gene: TRBV30
D gene: -
J gene: TRBJ2-7

CDR3 protein: CASSLDSSGANVLTF
CDR3 DNA: TGTGCCAGCAGCTTAGACTCATCTGGGGCCAACGTCCTGACTTTC
clone size: few
V gene: TRBV13
D gene: -
J gene: TRBJ2-6

CDR3 protein: CASSGEVGPQHF
CDR3 DNA: TGTGCCAGCAGTGGGGAGGTCGGGCCCCAGCATTTT
clone size: -
V gene: TRBV6-1
D gene: -
J gene: TRBJ1-5

CDR3 protein: CASSSSGTHGNTEAFF
CDR3 DNA: TGTGCCAGCTCATCCTCCGGGACACATGGCAACACTGAAGCTTTCTTT
clone size: -
V gene: TRBV18
D gene: -
J gene: TRBJ1-1

CDR3 protein: CASSLNTGATNEKLFF
CDR3 DNA: TGCGCCAGCAGCTTGAATACAGGAGCAACTAATGAAAAACTGTTTTTT
clone size: -
V gene: TRBV5-1
D gene: -
J gene: TRBJ1-4

CDR3 protein: CASSATGVGDTEAFF
CDR3 DNA: TGTGCCAGCAGCGCGACAGGGGTCGGAGACACTGAAGCTTTCTTT
clone size: -
V gene: TRBV7-2
D gene: TRBD1
J gene: TRBJ1-1

CDR3 protein: CATTGAAWASPLHF
CDR3 DNA: TGTGCCACCACTGGGGCCGCTTGGGCTTCACCCCTCCACTTT
clone size: -
V gene: TRBV19
D gene: -
J gene: TRBJ1-6

CDR3 protein: CASSPGGTYEQYF
CDR3 DNA: TGTGCCAGCTCACCGGGAGGAACCTACGAGCAGTACTTC
clone size: -
V gene: TRBV18
D gene: -
J gene: TRBJ2-7

CDR3 protein: CATNRDGGPQETQYF
CDR3 DNA: TGTGCCACCAACCGAGATGGGGGCCCGCAAGAGACCCAGTACTTC
clone size: -
V gene: TRBV15
D gene: -
J gene: TRBJ2-5

CDR3 protein: CASSFPPGVVVGTDTQYF
CDR3 DNA: TGTGCCAGCAGCTTCCCCCCGGGAGTGGTGGTGGGGACAGATACGCAGTATTTT
clone size: -
V gene: TRBV7-2
D gene: -
J gene: TRBJ2-3

CDR3 protein: CASRRFANYGYTF
CDR3 DNA: TGTGCCAGTAGGCGGTTCGCTAACTATGGCTACACCTTC
clone size: few
V gene: TRBV19
D gene: -
J gene: TRBJ1-2

CDR3 protein: CASSPLGGVSYEQYF
CDR3 DNA: TGTGCCAGCAGTCCTCTGGGCGGGGTATCCTACGAGCAGTACTTC
clone size: once
V gene: TRBV6-1
D gene: -
J gene: TRBJ2-7

CDR3 protein: CASSKRDTYYEQYF
CDR3 DNA: TGTGCCAGCAGCAAAAGGGACACTTATTACGAGCAGTACTTC
clone size: -
V gene: TRBV21-1
D gene: -
J gene: TRBJ2-7

CDR3 protein: CASSLEGPMNTGELFF
CDR3 DNA: TGTGCCAGCTCGCTCGAGGGCCCGATGAACACCGGGGAGCTGTTTTTT
clone size: -
V gene: TRBV18
D gene: -
J gene: TRBJ2-2

CDR3 protein: CASSLTGGEAFF
CDR3 DNA: TGTGCCAGCAGCCTAACAGGGGGAGAAGCTTTCTTT
clone size: -
V gene: TRBV6-5
D gene: TRBD1
J gene: TRBJ1-1

CDR3 protein: CASSLKGQGNSPLHF
CDR3 DNA: TGTGCCAGCAGCTTAAAGGGACAGGGTAATTCACCCCTCCACTTT
clone size: few
V gene: TRBV7-2
D gene: TRBD1
J gene: TRBJ1-6

CDR3 protein: CASSAGRGGIDQPQHF
CDR3 DNA: TGTGCCAGCAGTGCGGGACGGGGGGGGATCGATCAGCCCCAGCATTTT
clone size: -
V gene: TRBV6-1
D gene: -
J gene: TRBJ1-5

CDR3 protein: CASSFRLTSAETQYF
CDR3 DNA: TGTGCCAGCAGTTTTAGATTGACTAGCGCGGAGACCCAGTACTTC
clone size: few
V gene: TRBV2
D gene: TRBD2
J gene: TRBJ2-5

CDR3 protein: CASSAQGNTEAFF
CDR3 DNA: TGTGCCAGCAGCGCACAGGGGAACACTGAAGCCTTCTTT
clone size: -
V gene: TRBV7-9
D gene: TRBD1
J gene: TRBJ1-1

CDR3 protein: CASSQGSDRARGNGYTF
CDR3 DNA: TGCGCCAGCAGCCAGGGATCCGACAGGGCCCGGGGCAATGGCTACACCTTC
clone size: -
V gene: TRBV4-1
D gene: TRBD1
J gene: TRBJ1-2

CDR3 protein: CSVEDRDEGHFYGYTF
CDR3 DNA: TGCAGCGTTGAAGATCGGGATGAGGGCCATTTCTATGGCTACACCTTC
clone size: -
V gene: TRBV29-1
D gene: -
J gene: TRBJ1-2

CDR3 protein: CASSSSNRPKQFF
CDR3 DNA: TGTGCCAGCAGCTCGTCAAACAGGCCAAAGCAGTTCTTC
clone size: many
V gene: TRBV14
D gene: -
J gene: TRBJ2-1

CDR3 protein: CATSSGQGNSYEQYF
CDR3 DNA: TGTGCCACCAGTTCGGGACAGGGTAACTCCTACGAGCAGTACTTC
clone size: -
V gene: TRBV15
D gene: TRBD1
J gene: TRBJ2-7

CDR3 protein: CASSLGLVGSEQFF
CDR3 DNA: TGTGCCAGCAGCCTGGGACTAGTCGGCAGTGAGCAGTTCTTC
clone size: -
V gene: TRBV4-2
D gene: TRBD2
J gene: TRBJ2-1

CDR3 protein: CASSMGRGPYNEQFF
CDR3 DNA: TGTGCCAGTAGTATGGGGCGGGGGCCGTACAATGAGCAGTTCTTC
clone size: -
V gene: TRBV19
D gene: -
J gene: TRBJ2-1

CDR3 protein: CASRSGLAGVLSYEQYF
CDR3 DNA: TGTGCCAGCAGGAGCGGACTAGCGGGGGTACTCTCCTACGAGCAGTACTTC
clone size: -
V gene: TRBV7-3
D gene: TRBD2
J gene: TRBJ2-7

CDR3 protein: CASRAGQNEQYF
CDR3 DNA: TGTGCCAGCCGGGCGGGGCAGAACGAGCAGTACTTC
clone size: -
V gene: TRBV4-2
D gene: -
J gene: TRBJ2-7

CDR3 protein: CATSGGYNEQFF
CDR3 DNA: TGTGCCACTTCGGGAGGCTACAATGAGCAGTTCTTC
clone size: few
V gene: TRBV19
D gene: TRBD2
J gene: TRBJ2-1

CDR3 protein: CAWSSTSGRTDTQYF
CDR3 DNA: TGTGCCTGGAGTAGCACTAGCGGGCGCACAGATACGCAGTATTTT
clone size: -
V gene: TRBV30
D gene: TRBD2
J gene: TRBJ2-3

CDR3 protein: CASSLFHPGTQYF
CDR3 DNA: TGTGCCAGCAGCTTATTCCACCCGGGTACGCAGTATTTT
clone size: few
V gene: TRBV7-2
D gene: -
J gene: TRBJ2-3

CDR3 protein: CASSIDTPSGLAKNIQYF
CDR3 DNA: TGTGCCAGTAGTATAGATACCCCCAGCGGCCTAGCCAAAAACATTCAGTACTTC
clone size: few
V gene: TRBV19
D gene: -
J gene: TRBJ2-4

CDR3 protein: CAWKPDADYGYTF
CDR3 DNA: TGTGCCTGGAAGCCCGACGCGGACTATGGCTACACCTTC
clone size: -
V gene: TRBV30
D gene: -
J gene: TRBJ1-2

CDR3 protein: CASSPEGVGTEAFF
CDR3 DNA: TGTGCCAGCTCGCCAGAGGGAGTGGGCACTGAAGCTTTCTTT
clone size: few
V gene: TRBV18
D gene: -
J gene: TRBJ1-1

CDR3 protein: CASSYRGLNYGYTF
CDR3 DNA: TGTGCCAGCAGTTACAGGGGGCTTAACTATGGCTACACCTTC
clone size: -
V gene: TRBV27
D gene: TRBD1
J gene: TRBJ1-2

CDR3 protein: CASRAGENEKLFF
CDR3 DNA: TGTGCCAGCAGAGCAGGGGAAAATGAAAAACTGTTTTTT
clone size: few
V gene: TRBV7-9
D gene: -
J gene: TRBJ1-4

CDR3 protein: CASTESTANTEAFF
CDR3 DNA: TGTGCCAGCACCGAATCCACAGCGAACACTGAAGCTTTCTTT
clone size: -
V gene: TRBV2
D gene: -
J gene: TRBJ1-1

CDR3 protein: CASSEALSGGFYEQYF
CDR3 DNA: TGTGCCAGCAGTGAAGCCCTAAGCGGAGGTTTCTACGAGCAGTACTTC
clone size: few
V gene: TRBV6-1
D gene: -
J gene: TRBJ2-7

CDR3 protein: CASSLRGLGNQPQHF
CDR3 DNA: TGTGCCAGTAGCCTCAGGGGCTTAGGCAATCAGCCCCAGCATTTT
clone size: few
V gene: TRBV19
D gene: -
J gene: TRBJ1-5

CDR3 protein: CASSGDRAPGYTF
CDR3 DNA: TGCGCCAGCAGCGGAGACAGGGCCCCAGGCTACACCTTC
clone size: once
V gene: TRBV5-1
D gene: TRBD1
J gene: TRBJ1-2

CDR3 protein: CASSPGQSNEQFF
CDR3 DNA: TGTGCCAGCAGTCCGGGACAGAGCAATGAGCAGTTCTTC
clone size: few
V gene: TRBV2
D gene: TRBD1
J gene: TRBJ2-1

CDR3 protein: CASKDNLSSYNSPLHF
CDR3 DNA: TGTGCCAGCAAAGACAACTTGAGCTCCTATAATTCACCCCTCCACTTT
clone size: -
V gene: TRBV6-6
D gene: -
J gene: TRBJ1-6

CDR3 protein: CASSLVGLTSNEQFF
CDR3 DNA: TGTGCCAGCAGCTTAGTGGGGCTAACATCTAATGAGCAGTTCTTC
clone size: few
V gene: TRBV11-2
D gene: -
J gene: TRBJ2-1

CDR3 protein: CASGASGSSGANVLTF
CDR3 DNA: TGCGCCAGCGGGGCTAGCGGGAGCTCTGGGGCCAACGTCCTGACTTTC
clone size: -
V gene: TRBV10-2
D gene: TRBD2
J gene: TRBJ2-6

CDR3 protein: CASSDRVGYGYTF
CDR3 DNA: TGTGCCAGCAGTGACAGGGTTGGCTATGGCTACACCTTC
clone size: -
V gene: TRBV6-1
D gene: -
J gene: TRBJ1-2

CDR3 protein: CASSDDEQGPETQYF
CDR3 DNA: TGCGCCAGCAGCGACGACGAACAGGGTCCCGAGACCCAGTACTTC
clone size: few
V gene: TRBV5-1
D gene: -
J gene: TRBJ2-5

CDR3 protein: CASSPQGEKLFF
CDR3 DNA: TGTGCCAGCAGCCCCCAGGGTGAAAAACTGTTTTTT
clone size: -
V gene: TRBV7-9
D gene: -
J gene: TRBJ1-4

CDR3 protein: CASRWGTSGSTDTQYF
CDR3 DNA: TGTGCCAGCAGATGGGGGACTAGCGGGAGCACAGATACGCAGTATTTT
clone size: few
V gene: TRBV5-4
D gene: TRBD2
J gene: TRBJ2-3